A single sample is the source of the 20 T cell receptor beta chains below, sequenced in a study of a mutant IDH1 vaccine in newly diagnosed glioma. The protocol was immunoSEQ multiplex PCR, while the TCRdb copy is restricted to in-frame clones and leaves out a portion. Of roughly 30,000 clones in the sample, roughly 87% were seen once. This sample's time point: week 5, during vaccination. Topical imiquimod was applied with each vaccine dose, which held 300 ug of mutant IDH1 20-mer peptide. The antigens for these receptors are not known. The specimen comprised peripheral blood mononuclear cells (PBMCs), sampled from a glioma patient whose treatment included an IDH1 peptide vaccine. These receptors came from a woman aged 40 to 49 with glioma. Some clones in this sample may be carry-over from other donors' samples.

J is TRBJ2-7 and V is TRBV7-9; 8 nucleotides agree with TRBD2. The CDR3 spans 14 residues. Germline V lookup: CDR1 SEHNR, CDR2 FQNEAQ (reference sequence). V shed 5 bases, J shed 3 bases, and the junction held 6 bases outside the gene matches. The DNA of the CDR3 is TGTGCCAGCAGCCCGCCTGCGGGGGGCTACGAGCAGTACTTC. Encoded protein: CASSPPAGGYEQYF.

V is TRBV15 and J is TRBJ1-6; D not certain. Looked up from germline, CDR1 is LNHNV and CDR2 is YYDKDF (reference sequence). The CDR3 spans 12 residues. Trimming shortened V by 8 bases and J by 2 bases, and 4 bases separated the two germline ends. The CDR3 loop is CATSTYNSPLHF. The DNA of the CDR3 is TGTGCCACCTCCACCTATAATTCACCCCTCCACTTT.

Here the CDR3 DNA reads TGTGCCAGCAGGAAGAACTCGGGACGGACCTACGAGCAGTACTTC. It codes for CASRKNSGRTYEQYF. The chain combines TRBV28 with TRBJ2-7; either TRBD1 or TRBD2 may fit D (5 bases each). V lost 6 bases and J lost 2, with 17 bases in between. The CDR3 is 15 amino acids. The germline gives CDR1 MDHEN, CDR2 SYDVKM.

The rearrangement links TRBV5-6 to TRBJ2-3; D not certain. The CDR3 spans 12 residues. Trimming left V 4 bases short and J 6 bases short, with 9 bases between. Germline loops: CDR1 SGHDT, CDR2 YYEEEE. CDR3 region: CASSPARDTQYF. DNA for the CDR3: TGTGCCAGCAGCCCGGCCCGGGATACGCAGTATTTT.

There are a few counts of this clone. The J gene is TRBJ2-7, the V gene TRBV11-2; TRBD1 is a possible D gene (6 bases). CDR1 and CDR2 from the germline V gene are SGHAT and FQNNGV. V dropped 3 bases and J dropped 5 bases, with 14 bases sitting between them. CDR3 length equals 14 residues. CDR3 region: CASSFSKRTDEQYF. The CDR3 region has the DNA TGTGCCAGCAGCTTTAGCAAGAGGACAGACGAGCAGTACTTC. Full variable domain (remainder filled in from reference TRBV11-2 and TRBJ2-7): EAGVAQSPRYKIIEKRQSVAFWCNPISGHATLYWYQQILGQGPKLLIQFQNNGVVDDSQLPKDRFSAERLKGVDSTLKIQPAKLEDSAVYLCASSFSKRTDEQYFGPGTRLTVT.

The chain has TRBV7-3 and TRBJ2-1; 8 bases are a match to TRBD2. The CDR3 extends over 13 amino acids. Germline V gene sequence: CDR1 SGHTA, CDR2 FQGTGA. Losses at the gene ends were 1 base for V and 8 bases for J; bases not matched to a gene: 1. The CDR3 DNA sequence: TGTGCCAGCAGCTTAAAACTAGCGGATGAGCAGTTCTTC. Its translation is CASSLKLADEQFF.

The sample holds one count of this clone. The rearrangement links TRBV28 to TRBJ2-1; 9 nucleotides line up with TRBD2. CDR3 length: 15 residues. V trimming: 3 bases; J trimming: 9 bases; junction bases outside the gene matches: 9. Germline CDR1 and CDR2: MDHEN and SYDVKM. The CDR3 bases are TGTGCCAGCAGTTTCGGTATAGCGGGAGTTAGTGAGCAGTTCTTC. This gives the protein CASSFGIAGVSEQFF.

The V gene is TRBV7-2, the J gene TRBJ1-2; D is perhaps TRBD1 (6 bases). CDR3 size: 14 residues. Trimming removed 5 bases at V and 4 bases at J, with 14 bases between. In germline, CDR1 is SGHTA, CDR2 FQGNSA. The CDR3 is CASSVSTGTYGYTF. The CDR3 bases are TGTGCCAGCAGCGTGTCTACAGGGACCTATGGCTACACCTTC.

Here the CDR3 DNA reads TGTGCCAGCAGCCAAGAAACCAGGGCTGGGACTAATGAAAAACTGTTTTTT. It encodes CASSQETRAGTNEKLFF. J is TRBJ1-4 and V is TRBV4-2; TRBD1 might be the D (5 bases). Germline V lookup: CDR1 LGHNA, CDR2 YNFKEQ. The CDR3 is 17 residues long. V was cut by 0 bases and J by 2 bases, with 13 bases left in between.

The chain links TRBV7-9 to TRBJ1-1; tentative D call: TRBD1 (6 bases). Germline CDR1 SEHNR, CDR2 FQNEAQ (reference sequence). The CDR3 has 13 amino acids. The V end was cut by 3 bases, the J end by 6 bases, with 11 bases between. The CDR3 protein is CASSFQGSSEAFF. In DNA, the CDR3 is TGTGCCAGCAGCTTCCAGGGGTCGTCTGAAGCTTTCTTT.

The rearrangement links TRBV18 to TRBJ1-4; possibly TRBD1 for D (5 bases). The CDR3 runs to 14 residues. V was pared by 2 bases and J by 7 bases, with 11 bases between. Germline V gene sequence: CDR1 KGHSH, CDR2 LQKENI. CDR3 sequence (DNA): TGTGCCAGCTCACCAAAGCGACAGCTTGAAAAACTGTTTTTT. As protein: CASSPKRQLEKLFF. The full variable domain, in which reference TRBV18 and TRBJ1-4 provide the parts outside the CDR3, is NAGVMQNPRHLVRRRGQEARLRCSPMKGHSHVYWYRQLPEEGLKFMVYLQKENIIDESGMPKERFSAEFPKEGPSILRIQQVVRGDSAAYFCASSPKRQLEKLFFGSGTQLSVL.

This chain links TRBV18 with TRBJ2-3, with 10 bases identical to TRBD1. The CDR3 consists of 14 residues. V shed 3 bases, J shed 4 bases, and the junction held 1 base outside the gene matches. In germline, CDR1 is KGHSH, CDR2 LQKENI. The CDR3 coding sequence is TGTGCCAGCTCACCGACAGGGGGCCCAGATACGCAGTATTTT. It specifies CASSPTGGPDTQYF.

This sequence joins TRBV6-5 and TRBJ1-2; possible D gene TRBD1, 5 bases. Trimming took 7 bases from V and 4 from J, leaving 16 bases between them. Germline CDR1 and CDR2: MNHEY and SVGAGI. The CDR3 is 14 amino acids. The chain's CDR3 is CASMRRGSSYGYTF. Here the CDR3 DNA reads TGTGCCAGCATGCGGAGGGGCTCCTCCTATGGCTACACCTTC.

This clone has just one count. The chain is built from TRBV9 and TRBJ2-1; 7 positions agree with TRBD2. The CDR3 runs 16 residues. The germline CDR1 and CDR2 sequences are SGDLS and YYNGEE. With V trimmed by 4 bases and J by 6 bases, 13 bases remained unmatched. In nucleotides, the CDR3 is TGTGCCAGCAGCCCGAGGGTAGCGGGCGAACTCAATGAGCAGTTCTTC. Amino acids: CASSPRVAGELNEQFF.

V is TRBV27 and J is TRBJ2-7; 7 nucleotides line up with TRBD2. After removal of 1 base from V and 3 bases from J, the junction contained 6 bases not matched to a gene. Per germline, CDR1 MNHEY and CDR2 SMNVEV (reference sequence). CDR3 length: 15 residues. The CDR3 DNA reads as TGTGCCAGCAGTTTATTAGGGGAGGGCCTCTACGAGCAGTACTTC. Its protein product is CASSLLGEGLYEQYF.

The V call is TRBV7-2, the J call TRBJ2-3; maybe TRBD2 (5 bases). Looked up from germline, CDR1 is SGHTA and CDR2 is FQGNSA. Trimming took 5 bases from V and 4 from J, leaving 10 bases between them. The length of the CDR3 is 13 residues. In nucleotides, the CDR3 is TGTGCCAGCAGCGACGGACTGTCAGATACGCAGTATTTT. It translates to CASSDGLSDTQYF.

V usage is TRBV29-1 and J usage is TRBJ1-3; a possible D gene is TRBD1 (5 bases). The germline V gene encodes CDR1 SQVTM and CDR2 ANQGSEA. The CDR3 spans 14 residues. V gave up 4 bases and J gave up 3 bases, with 13 bases separating them. The CDR3 sequence: CSVVDPGLGNTIYF. In nucleotides, the CDR3 is TGCAGCGTTGTTGACCCGGGACTTGGAAACACCATATATTTT. The variable domain in full, completed from reference TRBV29-1 and TRBJ1-3, reads SAVISQKPSRDICQRGTSLTIQCQVDSQVTMMFWYRQQPGQSLTLIATANQGSEATYESGFVIDKFPISRPNLTFSTLTVSNMSPEDSSIYLCSVVDPGLGNTIYFGEGSWLTVV.

The chain uses TRBV5-1 and TRBJ2-5; 7 bases line up with TRBD1. Near its end, the DNA agrees better with TRBJ2-7, so the J call may be wrong. This CDR3 has 14 amino acids. Germline CDR1 reads SGHRS; CDR2 reads YFSETQ. The CDR3 protein is CASSVTGDTYEQYF. The CDR3 coding sequence is TGCGCCAGCAGCGTTACAGGGGACACCTACGAGCAGTACTTC.

The V call is TRBV5-1, the J call TRBJ2-1; TRBD2 matches at 11 bases. From germline, CDR1 is SGHRS and CDR2 YFSETQ. This CDR3 has 16 residues. V lost 0 bases and J lost 10; bases outside the gene matches: 9. CDR3 coding DNA: TGCGCCAGCAGCTTGGTCGTGCTAGCGGGAGGTCGGGAGCAGTTCTTC. Protein sequence: CASSLVVLAGGREQFF.

The CDR3 loop is CASSEVSDTEAFF. The CDR3 DNA is TGTGCCAGCAGTGAAGTCTCAGACACTGAAGCTTTCTTT. V usage is TRBV6-1 and J usage is TRBJ1-1; D not resolved. The V and J ends lost 1 base and 3 bases respectively, with 6 bases between them. Per germline, CDR1 MNHNS and CDR2 SASEGT. This CDR3 region has 13 residues.